One T cell receptor (beta chain) is described in this entry. The antigen it binds to is not known. Per-base qualities were not stored, and no clone one base away is much larger. According to the germline V gene, CDR1 reads MNHEY and CDR2 reads SVGAGI. The germline ends are 10 bases apart after V is trimmed by 4 bases and J by 4 bases. The CDR3, cysteine through phenylalanine, is 13 amino acids long. Kept here is only the CDR3 DNA, which spans 39 bases and is read in frame from base 1. These data come from a study of lymphopenia after photon versus proton radiotherapy (dated by TCRdb to about 2019). Concerning the study at large: The study compared the immunological effects of photon versus proton radiation therapy in patients with gastrointestinal tumors who developed high-grade lymphopenia. The study aimed to characterize how the two radiation modalities differ in their impact on the immune system. The cohort comprised some 20 patients with gastrointestinal tumors who received either photon or proton therapy and then developed lymphopenia. Overall results and qualifications from the work: During treatment, patients who received proton therapy stayed relatively stable, whereas patients who received photon therapy lost naive T cells and TCR diversity and gained effector/memory populations. The survival association was examined only in patients who died, and the authors described better survival with proton therapy as a possibility, not as a demonstrated result. Across the cohort, among patients who died, a greater drop in TCR diversity after the nadir was inversely correlated with overall survival time. Once the lymphocyte count had reached its nadir, the repertoires of photon-treated patients showed oligoclonal expansion, particularly of CD8+ Temra cells, and this expansion drove the decline in diversity.

The library relied on the immunoSEQ multiplex PCR assay. Deep sequencing of rearranged TCR beta loci, alongside multiparametric flow cytometry, was used to profile T cell repertoires. This immuneACCESS table, as held by TCRdb, lists in-frame sequences with V and J called but not all clones. Of the missing ones, under half trace to an unresolved V gene in checked studies; the others have no known cause. This sample gives about 42,000 clones in total; about 80% of them show up just once. The ten largest clones add up to 20% to 25% of the sample. The chain was built from TRBV6-5 and TRBJ1-1; the D segment could be TRBD1, given 5 matching bases. The starting material was peripheral blood, obtained from a patient treated with proton-based radiotherapy. This TCR was recovered from a woman aged 70-85 years with pancreatic cancer. CDR3 protein: CASSWGAGTEAFF. The DNA sequence is as follows: TGTGCCAGCAGTTGGGGCGCGGGCACTGAAGCTTTCTTT.